This passage covers 10 T cell receptor beta chains from one sample sequenced in a study of regulatory T cells in long-lasting Graves disease. Indicated time point: newly diagnosed GD, antithyroid drugs for less than 3 months. Preparation of the TCR library used RNA extracted from PBMCs. Arm-PCR of CDR3 regions and iRepertoire HTBI primers were used to build TCR beta libraries. MiXCR was run by TCRdb on the multiplex PCR reads, yielding one entry per CDR3 protein. Of around 250,000 distinct CDR3 sequences listed, about 16% are singletons. Sequencing was performed on peripheral blood mononuclear cells (PBMCs), taken at new diagnosis, from a patient treated with antithyroid drugs. The receptors here all came from a female donor with Graves disease.

This clonotype was recorded a few times. The chain has TRBV15 and TRBJ2-3; D ambiguous. There are 14 residues in the CDR3. Germline CDR1 is LNHNV and CDR2 is YYDKDF (reference sequence). V dropped 5 bases and J dropped 3 bases, with 12 bases sitting between them. CDR3 residues: CATSRPVSTDTQYF. DNA for the CDR3: TGTGCCACCAGCCGCCCCGTTAGTACAGATACGCAGTATTTT.

This clonotype was counted ten times or more. This chain connects TRBV30 to TRBJ2-2; a weak D match, TRBD2 (7 bases). The CDR3 contains 15 residues. Germline V lookup: CDR1 GTSNPN, CDR2 SVGIG (reference sequence). V was cut by 6 bases and J by 6 bases, with 20 bases left in between. The chain's CDR3 is CACDIGGANAGELFF. CDR3 DNA sequence: TGTGCCTGTGATATAGGGGGGGCTAACGCCGGGGAGCTGTTTTTT.

This clonotype was observed a handful of times. The genes are TRBV4-3 and TRBJ1-4; no firm D call. The length of the CDR3 is 16 residues. Between the trimmed V and J ends, which lost 0 bases and 8 bases, there was a span of 16 bases. Germline V lookup: CDR1 LGHNA, CDR2 YSLEER. In DNA, the CDR3 is TGCGCCAGCAGCCAAGATATCAACACCATCGGGGAAAAACTGTTTTTT. Translation: CASSQDINTIGEKLFF.

This chain links TRBV6-2 or TRBV6-3 with TRBJ2-3; no reliable D call. V was clipped by 2 bases and J by 7 bases, with 10 bases between them. The CDR3 runs 13 residues. CDR1 is MNHEY and CDR2 is SVGEGT in the germline V gene. The CDR3 coding sequence is TGTGCCAGCAGTTACGAGGCTAGGAATACGCAGTATTTT. Its protein product is CASSYEARNTQYF.

A note on this clonotype: One base separates it from a far larger clone, so it is likely a read error. The V and J genes are TRBV9 and TRBJ1-1; maybe TRBD1 (6 bases). CDR1 is SGDLS and CDR2 is YYNGEE in the germline V gene. Trimming stripped 5 bases from V and 11 bases from J, with 25 bases between. The CDR3 runs to 15 residues. The CDR3 sequence is CASSPSYQGPHDAFF. CDR3 in DNA: TGTGCCAGCAGTCCCTCATACCAGGGGCCGCATGATGCTTTCTTT.

This clonotype showed up many times. V usage is TRBV7-8 and J usage is TRBJ1-6; the D is unclear. This CDR3 is built from 14 residues. The V gene lost 1 base and the J gene lost 7 bases, with 8 bases spanning the gap. Germline CDR1 and CDR2: SGHVS and FQNEAQ. Here the CDR3 reads CASSLDRKNSPLHF. In DNA form, the CDR3 reads TGTGCCAGCAGCTTAGACAGAAAGAATTCACCCCTCCACTTT.

This clonotype was counted only a few times. This rearrangement joins TRBV7-2 to TRBJ2-1; TRBD2 matches 10 bases. With 5 bases clipped from V and 8 bases from J, the junction kept 12 bases outside the gene matches. The CDR3 runs to 16 residues. Germline V gives CDR1 SGHTA, CDR2 FQGNSA. CDR3 in amino acids: CASSRGGASGSDEQFF. In DNA form, the CDR3 reads TGTGCCAGCAGCCGCGGAGGGGCTAGCGGGAGCGATGAGCAGTTCTTC.

Of note for this clonotype: A much bigger clone sits one base away, suggesting this may be a read error. The chain uses TRBV19 and TRBJ2-5, with unresolved D. The DNA end favors TRBJ2-1, so the J call may be wrong. The CDR3 is 15 residues long. Looked up from germline, CDR1 is LNHDA and CDR2 is SQIVND (reference sequence). The CDR3 protein is CASSEGLSSYNGQFF. The CDR3 coding sequence is TGTGCCAGTAGTGAAGGGTTGAGCTCCTACAATGGGCAGTTCTTC.

This clonotype has ten or more counts. V is TRBV2 and J is TRBJ1-4, with D possibly TRBD1 on 6 matching bases. The germline gives CDR1 SNHLY, CDR2 FYNNEI. V was pared by 4 bases and J by 7 bases, with 13 bases between. The CDR3 has 14 amino acids. CDR3 sequence: CASSVQGGGEKLFF. The DNA for the CDR3 is TGTGCCAGCAGTGTACAGGGCGGGGGTGAAAAACTGTTTTTT.

This clonotype was detected many times. V usage is TRBV19 and J usage is TRBJ1-2; 7 bases line up with TRBD1. The ends lost 5 bases at V and 4 bases at J; junction bases unmatched: 13. Germline V lookup: CDR1 LNHDA, CDR2 SQIVND (reference sequence). The CDR3 runs 16 residues. The CDR3 DNA is TGTGCCAGTAGTCCGACCAGGGACAGCATCTCCTATGGCTACACCTTC. This encodes CASSPTRDSISYGYTF.